The present entry profiles one T cell receptor (beta chain) with its context. Its antigen is unknown. The sample comes from a study of cytomegalovirus exposure and HLA in healthy donors (dated 2017 in TCRdb). Regarding the study in general: According to an earlier analysis of a few hundred of the donors, 150 million to 200 million T cells yielded over 100 million unique TCR beta sequences and around 300 Gb of sequence data. Roughly 300 gigabases of sequencing data and roughly 90 million unique TCR sequences were included in an early release covering 550 to 800 HLA-typed donors. Among the approximately 400 genotyped donors, approximately 82% belonged to the genetic ancestry cluster associated with self-reported Caucasian donors. The aim of the study was to test whether cataloging public T cell receptors could identify signatures of past pathogen exposure. The study used immunosequencing to profile the T cell repertoires of 670 or so subjects and linked those repertoires to cytomegalovirus serostatus. A separate validation cohort of 100 to 150 different subjects was used in addition to the 666-subject first cohort. To predict cytomegalovirus infection status, the study brought together high-throughput TCR immunosequencing, statistical association of individual TCRs with disease status, and machine learning. To study patterns of TCR occurrence, a later analysis re-analyzed previously published TCR beta repertoires from around 670 donors and added high-resolution HLA genotyping. Rather than using new phenotypic data, the later analysis identified candidate immune exposures from TCR beta sequences and from how often those sequences occurred across donors. In an earlier analysis of 587 of the donors, high-throughput TCR beta sequencing was used to judge whether each TCR beta V gene segment behaved as functional or pseudogenic. Donor age, sex, ethnicity and CMV serostatus were compiled together with the repertoire data. A later genetic analysis took genome-wide SNP genotypes for about 65% of the roughly 670 donors and used that subset as a discovery cohort. All discovery cohort repertoires had been generated on a single sequencing platform. HLA typing covered class I and class II loci at four-digit resolution. The number of donors typed differed by locus, with about 620-630 for A, B, C, DRB1 and DQB1, 522 for DQA1, some 570 for DPA1, and under 490 for DPB1. Because of strong linkage in the cohort, 4 to 6 DR-DQ haplotypes were treated as single units for association and clustering. On average, approximately 250,000 unique TCR beta nucleotide sequences were sequenced per donor among some 420 genotyped donors of the cohort, with 15% to 20% of those sequences being non-productive. Findings and caveats that apply to the study as a whole: The only immune exposure information available for the cohort was CMV serostatus. Compared with the roughly 700-donor mean, donors in an Asian-associated ancestry cluster had fewer N-insertions in productive TCRs, according to a later genetic analysis. The earlier analysis of 587 of the donors excluded around 17 rarely observed V segments, including chromosome 9 orphons, because counts were too low. A cluster of highly shared sequence variants was judged likely to represent a technical artifact of the sequencing pipeline. In vitro tests confirmed that a few of the cytomegalovirus-associated TCR beta chains recognize cytomegalovirus antigens. Correlated functional status among segregating V segments might reflect linkage disequilibrium, but an unknown experimental factor could not be ruled out. The classifier was reported to diagnose cytomegalovirus status with high specificity and sensitivity in both the original cohort and the validation cohort. The study listed 150 to 200 TCR beta chains as associated with cytomegalovirus. Roughly uniform sequencing depth across donors was assumed in presence/absence analyses, although this assumption may not hold. An earlier analysis of some 560 of the donors showed that most TCR beta V segments appeared in productive rearrangements either about 90% or about 30% of the time, which broadly matched IMGT annotations. The authors suggested that the approach could potentially be generalized to other disease states and immunological phenotypes. While some public TCRs were present in many individuals, most TCR sequences turned up only very rarely across donors. In a later analysis, HLA-associated TCR beta chains showed more clonal expansion and lower generation probabilities than non-associated chains that were equally common. Assigning TCR associations to individual alleles was difficult when HLA alleles, especially DR and DQ, strongly co-occurred. In a later analysis, most CMV-associated TCR beta chains were found to appear HLA-restricted, with HLA associations seemingly driven largely by CMV exposure. In this cohort, only TCR beta chains were sequenced, and detectable features were limited by the absence of alpha or paired-chain data. A later analysis found that TCR association rates varied across HLA loci, with DRB1 alleles showing the most associated TCRs and HLA-C alleles the fewest. A further reported finding was that TCR beta sequences accurately predicted the HLA-A and HLA-B alleles for most subjects in the first cohort. V-gene and J-gene trimming of TCR beta chains was associated with a missense DCLRE1C variant in a later genetic analysis, and the association was replicated in an independent cohort. Some IMGT-functional V segments, including TRBV6-2 and TRBV6-3, could not be told apart with the 87-base-pair reads, so those segments were excluded. A later analysis associated 15,000 to 20,000 TCR beta sequences with specific HLA alleles at a false discovery rate of 0.05. In a later analysis, several top co-occurrence clusters were reported to appear linked to parvovirus B19, influenza, CMV and Epstein-Barr virus. Because HLA typing was missing for some donors at each locus, association tests included only the typed subset.

The CDR1 and CDR2 encoded by the germline V gene are SGHRS and YFSETQ. The V end gives up 4 bases and the J end 0 bases, leaving 12 bases in the junction not matched to a gene. The CDR3 spans 17 residues, from the cysteine through the phenylalanine. This entry keeps only the CDR3 DNA: 51 bases, framed from base 1. The receptor library was made with the immunoSEQ multiplex PCR assay. The multiplex PCR relied on a mix of 60 forward primers for TCR Vbeta segments and 13 reverse primers for TCR Jbeta segments. Amplification of the CDR3 region of rearranged TCR beta genes was performed with a multiplex PCR assay on genomic DNA. The Illumina HiSeq System was used to sequence the amplified TCR beta libraries as 87-base-pair reads. The paper's data handling went like this. Across the 640 or so repertoires, a later analysis counted tens of millions of unique TCR beta chains, about 10 million of which were shared by at least two donors. Raw reads were error-corrected and collapsed into unique sequences by a nearest-neighbor algorithm in which closely related sequences were merged to remove PCR and sequencing errors. To assign V, D and J gene segments, CDR3 sequences were aligned to IMGT reference sequences. Each retained sequence needed at least a six-nucleotide match to both a V gene segment and a J gene segment. Rearrangements were classified as productive when the CDR3 lacked stop codons and remained in frame with V and J, and all other rearrangements were classified as non-productive. CDR3 was defined by IMGT convention, running from the second conserved V-encoded cysteine to the conserved J-encoded phenylalanine. The earlier analysis of 587 of the donors excluded sequences that lacked an unambiguous match to a single V gene segment. In an earlier analysis of several hundred of the donors, V segments were called functional above 56.7% productive rearrangements and were called segregating when the between-donor standard deviation exceeded 5%. A statistical classification framework was developed to diagnose cytomegalovirus status using the catalog of TCR beta chain sequences. In a later analysis, TCR nucleotide sequences were compared against IMGT/GENE-DB human TR gene sequences so that V and J genes could be assigned. The TCRdist pipeline was used in a later analysis to assign CDR3 sequences and most-parsimonious VDJ recombination scenarios. In a later analysis, every TCR beta chain was defined by the combination of its CDR3 amino acid sequence and its V-gene family, and reads without a unique V-gene family were dropped. To address suspected cross-contamination and a sequencing artifact, a later analysis removed 550 to 750 highly shared, low-generation-probability nucleotide sequences. For each public chain, a later analysis derived a clonal expansion index from normalized ranks of inferred template counts within each repertoire. In a later analysis, generation probabilities were computed using a VDJ recombination model fitted to out-of-frame rearrangements, and the results were checked against IGoR. A later analysis scored TCR-TCR, TCR-HLA and TCR-CMV co-occurrence with hypergeometric tests, applying a repertoire-size bias correction to TCR pairs. False discovery rates were estimated in a later analysis by permuting HLA or CMV assignments 20 times. In a later analysis, co-occurring TCRs were grouped using DBSCAN, and TCRdist sequence similarity was added for clustering within HLA-allele-positive subsets. Repertoires with fewer than 30,000 or more than 120,000 public chains, plus five repertoires with anomalous nucleotide sharing, were excluded from co-occurrence clustering. TCRdb limited this immuneACCESS table to in-frame rearrangements with V and J called. A share of clones is missing; checked studies link under half to unresolved V genes, and the rest is unexplained. V and J calls and clone size come straight from that table; D and trimming were deduced from the DNA. The sample's records list about 48,000 clones. Less than 2.5% of the sample is in the top ten clones.

The cohort consisted of approximately 690 healthy bone marrow donors. At the time of sampling, all cohort members were nominally healthy, though unrecorded immune exposures were likely present. The donor was CMV seronegative and was included in the group of about 350 seronegative cohort members. Every donor gave a peripheral blood sample, and the peripheral blood mononuclear cells from that sample were used for TCR beta sequencing. The Qiagen DNeasy Blood Extraction Kit was used to extract genomic DNA from the blood cell samples. The clonotype originates from a woman aged 40 to 50 in good health and CMV-seronegative. The V and J segments used are TRBV5-1 and TRBJ1-2; 7 central nucleotides agree with TRBD1. Sequenced: PBMCs. The sequenced DNA: TGCGCCAGCAGCGCCGGTGGGACAGCTAGTCCTAACTATGGCTACACCTTC. Translated, it gives CASSAGGTASPNYGYTF. When the CDR3 is completed using the reference TRBV5-1 and TRBJ1-2 genes on either side, the full variable domain is KAGVTQTPRYLIKTRGQQVTLSCSPISGHRSVSWYQQTPGQGLQFLFEYFSETQRNKGNFPGRFSGRQFSNSRSEMNVSTLELGDSALYLCASSAGGTASPNYGYTFGSGTRLTVV.